These T cell receptor beta chains were read from a single sample in a study of T cell repertoires in cytomegalovirus infection. TCRdb reprocessed the reads with MiXCR, giving one entry per CDR3 protein. The sample carries 230,000 or so distinct CDR3 sequences, about 15% recorded once. The sequenced material came from CD8+ T cells from PBMCs. These receptors all come from a human donor in good health (CMV status not recorded). Some clones in this sample may be carry-over from other donors' samples. Both conserved end residues are part of each CDR3. A D gene is named only where the DNA matches it firmly. Clone size, where shown, is once, few, many, or a class for clones that have expanded.

V,J,D,size,CDR3,DNA
TRBV6-2/TRBV6-3,TRBJ2-7,TRBD1,few,CASSSRRMTGGPYEQYF,TGTGCCAGCAGTTCGAGAAGAATGACAGGGGGCCCCTACGAGCAGTACTTC
TRBV6-5,TRBJ2-7,TRBD1,many,CASRASGTVTSYEQYF,TGTGCCAGCCGCGCGTCCGGGACAGTCACCTCCTACGAGCAGTACTTC
TRBV7-2,TRBJ2-5,TRBD1,many,CASSFGQGLQETQYF,TGTGCCAGCAGCTTCGGACAGGGGCTGCAAGAGACCCAGTACTTC
TRBV7-6,TRBJ1-2,.,many,CASSLGVSGSGGYTF,TGTGCCAGCAGCTTAGGGGTTTCAGGGTCCGGCGGCTACACCTTC
TRBV7-9,TRBJ1-5,TRBD1,many,CASSSQGALEPQHF,TGTGCCAGCAGCTCACAGGGGGCTCTGGAGCCCCAGCATTTT
TRBV2,TRBJ2-3,.,.,CASSEVGDSRPMADTQYF,TGTGCCAGCAGTGAAGTCGGTGACTCCCGACCGATGGCAGATACGCAGTATTTT
TRBV24-1,TRBJ1-2,.,.,CATSEGGPGGYTF,TGTGCCACCAGTGAGGGAGGGCCAGGTGGCTACACCTTC
TRBV6-6,TRBJ2-2,TRBD1,.,CASIKDRGRLELFF,TGTGCCAGCATCAAGGACAGGGGAAGGTTGGAGCTGTTTTTT
TRBV6-1,TRBJ1-2,.,few,CASSEAADSASPNYGYTF,TGTGCCAGCAGTGAAGCGGCGGACAGCGCCTCTCCTAACTATGGCTACACCTTC
TRBV28,TRBJ1-2,.,.,CASSLTGNHGYTF,TGTGCCAGCAGTTTAACAGGGAACCATGGCTACACCTTC
TRBV7-2,TRBJ2-3,TRBD2,many,CASSLHPGTSGADTQYF,TGTGCCAGCAGCTTGCACCCCGGGACTAGCGGGGCAGATACGCAGTATTTT
TRBV12-3/TRBV12-4,TRBJ1-2,.,many,CASSSWSRGYTF,TGTGCCAGCAGTTCCTGGTCCCGAGGCTACACCTTC
TRBV6-6,TRBJ2-1,.,few,CASSYSKGRLDNEQFF,TGTGCCAGCAGTTACTCGAAAGGCAGGTTAGACAATGAGCAGTTCTTC
TRBV28,TRBJ1-1,.,many,CASSAQGLNEAFF,TGTGCCAGCAGCGCCCAGGGGCTCAATGAAGCTTTCTTT
TRBV7-6,TRBJ2-7,.,many,CASSFNPSYEQYF,TGTGCCAGCAGCTTTAATCCCTCCTACGAGCAGTACTTC
TRBV28,TRBJ2-7,TRBD1,few,CASSTGQGPVYEQYF,TGTGCCAGCAGTACGGGACAGGGGCCTGTCTACGAGCAGTACTTC
TRBV11-2,TRBJ2-1,.,many,CASSLDSPRDEQFF,TGTGCCAGCAGCTTAGATTCCCCCCGGGATGAGCAGTTCTTC
TRBV4-3,TRBJ1-4,TRBD1,many,CASSQDRATNEKLFF,TGCGCCAGCAGCCAGGACAGGGCAACTAATGAAAAACTGTTTTTT
TRBV2,TRBJ2-7,TRBD2,.,CASSSEPGLADYEQYF,TGTGCCAGCAGCTCTGAACCCGGACTAGCCGACTACGAGCAGTACTTC
TRBV7-9,TRBJ1-2,.,.,CASSFERGDYGYTF,TGTGCCAGCAGCTTCGAAAGGGGGGACTATGGCTACACCTTC
TRBV4-1,TRBJ1-2,.,few,CASSQEVEGHYGYTF,TGCGCCAGCAGCCAAGAGGTGGAGGGACACTATGGCTACACCTTC
TRBV15,TRBJ2-5,.,many,CATSRESGGGETQYF,TGTGCCACCAGCAGAGAGTCGGGGGGCGGCGAGACCCAGTACTTC
TRBV11-2,TRBJ2-7,.,many,CASSLGPVGYEQYF,TGTGCCAGCAGCTTAGGGCCGGTGGGCTACGAGCAGTACTTC
TRBV7-3,TRBJ2-3,TRBD2,many,CASSLRSTSAGETNTDTQYF,TGTGCCAGCAGCTTAAGATCGACTAGCGCTGGCGAAACTAACACAGATACGCAGTATTTT
TRBV20-1,TRBJ2-4,TRBD2,few,CSARDRGTSGGGAKNIQYF,TGCAGTGCTAGAGATCGGGGGACTAGCGGGGGAGGGGCCAAAAACATTCAGTACTTC
TRBV2,TRBJ2-7,TRBD1,.,CASSEGQGAWEQYF,TGTGCCAGCAGTGAGGGACAGGGGGCGTGGGAGCAGTACTTC
TRBV4-1,TRBJ1-1,.,.,CASSLQSRDVMGYTEAFF,TGCGCCAGCAGCCTCCAATCGCGGGATGTGATGGGTTACACTGAAGCTTTCTTT
TRBV5-6,TRBJ1-1,.,many,CASSLAERNTEAFF,TGTGCCAGCAGCTTGGCAGAAAGGAACACTGAAGCTTTCTTT
TRBV4-1,TRBJ2-5,.,few,CASSQDAQALRETQYF,TGCGCCAGCAGCCAAGATGCGCAGGCTTTAAGAGAGACCCAGTACTTC
TRBV20-1,TRBJ2-7,.,few,CSARDTNRGDEQYF,TGCAGTGCTAGAGATACCAACCGGGGCGACGAGCAGTACTTC
TRBV7-6,TRBJ2-7,TRBD1,many,CASSPSTGGPGEQYF,TGTGCCAGCAGCCCCTCGACAGGGGGTCCAGGGGAGCAGTACTTC
TRBV2,TRBJ2-7,TRBD1,many,CAITPRTGASYEQYF,TGTGCCATCACGCCCCGGACAGGTGCCTCCTACGAGCAGTACTTC